A single T cell receptor beta chain is shown here with its context. This clone showed up just a few times. What this receptor recognizes is not known. Nothing much larger sits one base from this clone, and base qualities are not available. This specimen comes from a study of T cell responses to AZD1222 COVID-19 vaccine listed by TCRdb under 2021. The study in broad terms: TCR sequencing was performed for some 250 trial participants, of whom about 200 were given two doses of AZD1222 and some 25 were given two doses of MenACWY control vaccine. Trial participants were enrolled by age into 18-55, 56-69 and 70-plus year subgroups, with around 150, 28 and 57 TCR-sequenced participants respectively. Study-wide findings and limitations: No day 14 peak-response samples were available, so repertoires were characterized only after the peak T cell response. After two AZD1222 doses, both the breadth and the depth of spike-specific TCRs were significantly higher than at day 0 and than in MenACWY recipients. Conclusions about previously exposed vaccinees are limited, since just five to seven AZD1222 recipients were seropositive for SARS-CoV-2 at baseline. The 56-69-year group was small, and its depth increase did not reach significance, likely because of low power. Most participants were white British and females outnumbered males, and the authors suggested that clonal diversity may have been underestimated. Reportedly, almost half of the unique spike-specific TCRs recognized epitopes lying outside the regions that are mutated in the B.1.351 and B.1.1.7 variants. CD4 TCRs associated with the vaccine covered the entire spike protein, and the dominant responses were in regions 160-218 and 743-854.

The CDR3 regions of human TCRbeta chains were analyzed by immunosequencing. Per the original workflow: Repertoire TCRs were matched against a reference library of SARS-CoV-2-specific TCRs generated with the MIRA antigen-specificity platform. Breadth was defined as the fraction of unique TCRs that were SARS-CoV-2-associated, and depth was defined as the fraction of total T cells that were SARS-CoV-2-associated. Each spike-specific TCR was assigned to its reactive spike region and to a CD4 or CD8 class using the MIRA data. Log10-transformed breadth and depth values were compared by one-way ANOVA with Sidak's multiple comparisons tests. In its TCRdb copy, this immuneACCESS table keeps in-frame sequences only and misses some clones. Where compared with another copy, unresolved V genes explain less than half of these, and the others have no known cause. The V and J calls and clone size are taken from that table; D and trimming were inferred from the DNA. The sample table lists about 110,000 clones, around 87% of them with a count of one. Clones ranked in the top ten supply about 4.5% of the sample.

The intended sense of this specimen's time point label: about 28 days (+/-7) after the second vaccine dose. AZD1222 recipients whose second dose came at about 4 weeks and those whose second dose came at about 12 weeks were combined into one group, since spike-specific TCR depth and breadth did not differ between the two schedules. The vaccinee samples were drawn from two UK trials, COV001 and COV002, one of which was a single-blind randomized controlled phase 2/3 trial testing AZD1222 (ChAdOx1 nCoV-19) in healthy adults. Trial participant PBMC samples were collected at day 0 and day 28 after the second dose for TCRbeta chain sequencing. The sample here was peripheral blood, taken 28 days after the second AZD1222 dose. The source is an adult who received the AZD1222 COVID-19 vaccine.

The CDR3 loop reads CASSQTGREQYF. The DNA reads as follows: TGTGCCAGCAGTCAGACAGGGAGGGAGCAGTACTTC. The V and J genes are TRBV28 and TRBJ2-7; the D gene is possibly TRBD1, with 7 bases matching. Reading the germline V gene gives CDR1 MDHEN and CDR2 SYDVKM. Relative to germline, V is 5 bases shorter and J is 7 bases shorter, with 12 bases between their ends. The cysteine opens and the phenylalanine closes a CDR3 of 12 amino acids. The read is trimmed to its CDR3 DNA, 36 bases read in frame from base 1.